This T cell receptor (beta chain) is drawn from a study of blood T cell repertoires in COVID-19. Study overall: Some COVID-19 samples were acute and others convalescent; all came from the United States, Italy and Spain. The analysed material was cDNA or gDNA that came from T cells, B-cell-depleted T cells, or PBMCs.

As originally analysed: Reference gene primer amplification yielded estimated nucleated cell counts. The protocol was immunoSEQ multiplex PCR, while the TCRdb copy is restricted to in-frame clones and leaves out a portion. That table is the source of V, J and clone size, and D and trimming were worked out from the DNA. The sample comprises around 95,000 clones, over 80% of which are singletons, and 10% to 15% rests with the top ten. After removal of 5 bases from V and 3 bases from J, the junction contained 4 bases not matched to a gene. Germline CDR1 WSHSY, CDR2 SAAADI. The CDR3 consists of 15 residues.

The TCR was taken from a man aged 50 to 60 with active or convalescent COVID-19. This chain connects TRBV10-2 to TRBJ2-6; 7 bases map to TRBD1. Material: peripheral blood. The CDR3 region has the DNA TGCGCCAGCAGTCGAGGACAGGATGGGGCCAACGTCCTGACTTTC. It encodes CASSRGQDGANVLTF.